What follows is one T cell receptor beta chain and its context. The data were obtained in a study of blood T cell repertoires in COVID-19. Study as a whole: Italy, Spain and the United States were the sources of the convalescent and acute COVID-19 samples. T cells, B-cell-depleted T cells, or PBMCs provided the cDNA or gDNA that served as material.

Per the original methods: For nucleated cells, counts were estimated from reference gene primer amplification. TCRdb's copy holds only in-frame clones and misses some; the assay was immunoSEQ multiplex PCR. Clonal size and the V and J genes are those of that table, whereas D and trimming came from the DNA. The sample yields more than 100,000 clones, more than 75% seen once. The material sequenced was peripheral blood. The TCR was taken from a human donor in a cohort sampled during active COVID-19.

The CDR3 region has the DNA TGCAGCGTTGAAGATCCGGATAGCGGCATTTCGACGGATGAGCAGTTCTTC. Translation gives CSVEDPDSGISTDEQFF. The chain recombines TRBV29-1 with TRBJ2-1; D perhaps matches TRBD2 (6 bases). Germline V lookup: CDR1 SQVTM, CDR2 ANQGSEA. The V end was cut by 0 bases, the J end by 8 bases, with 23 bases between. The CDR3 has 17 amino acids.